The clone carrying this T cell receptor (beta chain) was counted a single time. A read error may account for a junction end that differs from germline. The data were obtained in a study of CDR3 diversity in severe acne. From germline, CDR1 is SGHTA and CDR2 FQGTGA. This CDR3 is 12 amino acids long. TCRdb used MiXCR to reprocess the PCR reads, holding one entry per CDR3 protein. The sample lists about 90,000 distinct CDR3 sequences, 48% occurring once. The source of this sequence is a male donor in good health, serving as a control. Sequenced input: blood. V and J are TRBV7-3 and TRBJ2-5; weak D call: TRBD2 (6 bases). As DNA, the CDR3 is TGCGCCAGCAGCCAACTCGGGGGGACCCAGTACTTC. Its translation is CASSQLGGTQYF.